These 11 T cell receptor beta chains originate from one sample sequenced in a study of T cell repertoires in cytomegalovirus infection. Their antigens are not known. A single record per CDR3 protein comes from TCRdb applying MiXCR to the reads. The profile shows about 120,000 distinct CDR3 sequences, about 33% of them singletons. Source: CD8+ T cells from cultured PBMCs, taken from culture after CMV antigen stimulation. All receptors derive from a human donor in good health (CMV status not recorded). Some clones in this sample may be carry-over from other donors' samples.

The V and J genes are TRBV4-1 and TRBJ1-3; possibly TRBD1 for D (5 bases). This CDR3 contains 17 residues. CDR1 is MGHRA and CDR2 is YSYEKL in the germline V gene. V lost 0 bases, J lost 2 bases, and 14 bases lay in between. CDR3: CASSQEWGRAAGNTIYF. The CDR3 coding sequence is TGCGCCAGCAGCCAAGAATGGGGCAGGGCTGCTGGAAACACCATATATTTT.

The table lists this clonotype with a few counts. The chain carries TRBV20-1 and TRBJ2-7, with D maybe TRBD2 (5 bases). CDR1 and CDR2 (germline): DFQATT, SNEGSKA (reference sequence). V lost 3 bases to trimming and J lost 6 bases, with 21 bases between them. This CDR3 is built from 15 residues. Here the CDR3 DNA reads TGCAGTGCTAGCGCAGGAAGAGGCGCCGGGGTCGAGCAGTACTTC. This translates into CSASAGRGAGVEQYF.

This clonotype turned up a few times. The genes are TRBV6-1 and TRBJ1-1, with D possibly matching TRBD1 (5 bases). The length of the CDR3 is 14 residues. With 1 base removed from V and 6 bases from J, the gap between germline ends came to 12 bases. Germline CDR1 and CDR2: MNHNS and SASEGT. The CDR3 DNA follows: TGTGCCAGCAGTGAAGGGTCGGGGGGAGCTGAAGCTTTCTTT. This codes for CASSEGSGGAEAFF.

Many counts were recorded for this clonotype. The chain links TRBV5-6 to TRBJ2-3; 11 nucleotides align to TRBD2. Germline CDR1 is SGHDT and CDR2 is YYEEEE. V lost 2 bases, J lost 2 bases, and 4 bases stayed unmatched. The CDR3 loop spans 16 amino acids. As DNA, the CDR3 is TGTGCCAGCAGCTTACTAGCGGGGGACGTCACAGATACGCAGTATTTT. Translating gives CASSLLAGDVTDTQYF.

This clonotype turned up a few times. The gene calls are TRBV7-8 and TRBJ1-5; D remains ambiguous. The CDR3 sequence is 16 residues long. V was trimmed by 1 base and J by 6 bases, leaving 16 bases between them. From germline, CDR1 is SGHVS and CDR2 FQNEAQ. The CDR3 bases are TGTGCCAGCAGCTTAGAGGGTTTAGGGAGAACTCAGCCCCAGCATTTT. It is translated as CASSLEGLGRTQPQHF.

The chain carries TRBV27 and TRBJ2-1; 7 nucleotides agree with TRBD1. The CDR3 is 13 residues long. Losses at the gene ends were 11 bases for V and 6 bases for J; bases not matched to a gene: 10. In germline, CDR1 is MNHEY, CDR2 SMNVEV (reference sequence). DNA for the CDR3: TGTGCCGTCCGACCAACAGGGGTCAATGAGCAGTTCTTC. Protein product: CAVRPTGVNEQFF.

The genes are TRBV10-3 and TRBJ1-4; 7 positions agree with TRBD1. Germline-derived CDR1 and CDR2 are ENHRY and SYGVKD. The CDR3 loop spans 15 amino acids. V dropped 4 bases and J dropped 8; count of bases not matched to a gene: 10. CDR3 DNA: TGTGCCATCAGTGGGGACAGCCGAGGGAGGGAAAAACTGTTTTTT. Translating gives CAISGDSRGREKLFF.

CDR3 sequence: CASSPTSGPSYEQYF. CDR3 coding DNA: TGCGCCAGCAGCCCTACTAGCGGTCCCTCCTACGAGCAGTACTTC. This chain uses TRBV4-1 with TRBJ2-7; 8 positions agree with TRBD2. From germline, CDR1 is MGHRA and CDR2 YSYEKL. This CDR3 has 15 amino acids. Trimming cost V 4 bases and J 0 bases; bases outside gene matches: 5.

The chain uses TRBV6-5 and TRBJ1-2; 7 nucleotides align to TRBD1. Germline CDR1 reads MNHEY; CDR2 reads SVGAGI. The ends lost 2 bases at V and 14 bases at J; junction bases unmatched: 14. This CDR3 comprises 14 residues. The CDR3 nucleotides read TGTGCCAGCAGTTACCGCTGGGACAGCCGCGGCTCGACCTTC. Translating gives CASSYRWDSRGSTF.

This clonotype was found a few times. This chain joins TRBV6-2 or TRBV6-3 and TRBJ2-3; no reliable D call. The CDR3 is made up of 13 amino acids. Trimming left V 0 bases short and J 4 bases short, with 5 bases between. Germline loops: CDR1 MNHEY, CDR2 SVGEGT. CDR3 residues: CASSYSLADTQYF. Written as DNA, the CDR3 is TGTGCCAGCAGTTACTCATTGGCAGATACGCAGTATTTT.

In regard to this clonotype: Compared with germline, one end of the junction differs, possibly owing to a read error. The CDR3 DNA follows: TGTGCTAGCAGCTCCACTGACTCACCGAATGAAAAACTGTTTTTT. This codes for CASSSTDSPNEKLFF. The chain has TRBV7-7 and TRBJ1-4, with D hard to call. Per germline, CDR1 SSHAT and CDR2 FNYEAQ (reference sequence). The CDR3 extends over 15 amino acids.